This record concerns one T cell receptor beta chain sequence. The data stem from a study of blood T cell repertoires in COVID-19. Turning to the study itself: T cells, B-cell-depleted T cells, or PBMCs provided the cDNA or gDNA that served as material.

Produced via immunoSEQ multiplex PCR; TCRdb's table is partial and in-frame only. The sample holds around 310,000 clones, under 90% seen once. Germline V lookup: CDR1 SGDLS, CDR2 YYNGEE. The CDR3 runs to 13 residues. V lost 4 bases and J lost 7, with 14 bases in between. The genes are TRBV9 and TRBJ1-2; D not certain. The receptor was isolated from a young woman who had recovered from COVID-19. The sequenced sample consisted of PBMCs or T cells enriched from blood (not recorded which). CDR3 residues: CASSPSAGSGYTF. The CDR3, as DNA: TGTGCCAGCAGCCCGTCTGCGGGGTCTGGCTACACCTTC. The full variable domain, with the rest looked up from reference TRBV9 and TRBJ1-2, is DSGVTQTPKHLITATGQRVTLRCSPRSGDLSVYWYQQSLDQGLQFLIQYYNGEERAKGNILERFSAQQFPDLHSELNLSSLELGDSALYFCASSPSAGSGYTFGSGTRLTVV.